This T cell receptor (beta chain) was profiled in a study of regulatory T cells in long-lasting Graves disease. In building TCR beta libraries, iRepertoire HTBI primers were used together with Arm-PCR of CDR3 regions. A single record per CDR3 protein comes from TCRdb applying MiXCR to the multiplex PCR reads. Among about 660,000 distinct CDR3 sequences, approximately 29% were seen once, and the ten largest hold about two fifths. This clonotype has just one count. Its target is unknown. Germline V gives CDR1 MNHEY, CDR2 SMNVEV (reference sequence). The CDR3 totals 15 residues. Losses at the gene ends were 6 bases for V and 1 base for J; bases not matched to a gene: 7. Study findings and constraints: The study found TRBV28, TRBJ1-2 and TRBJ2-5 favored in persistent disease.

Noted time point: persistent/refractory GD, antithyroid drugs over 5 years with positive TRAb. Construction of the TCR library relied on RNA isolated from PBMCs. The sample was peripheral blood mononuclear cells (PBMCs), taken when the disease was refractory, from a patient treated with antithyroid drugs. This receptor was identified in a female donor with Graves disease. The genes are TRBV27 and TRBJ2-5; 8 positions agree with TRBD1. The CDR3 loop reads CASRAGQGAQETQYF. The CDR3, as DNA: TGTGCCAGCAGGGCTGGACAGGGAGCCCAAGAGACCCAGTACTTC.